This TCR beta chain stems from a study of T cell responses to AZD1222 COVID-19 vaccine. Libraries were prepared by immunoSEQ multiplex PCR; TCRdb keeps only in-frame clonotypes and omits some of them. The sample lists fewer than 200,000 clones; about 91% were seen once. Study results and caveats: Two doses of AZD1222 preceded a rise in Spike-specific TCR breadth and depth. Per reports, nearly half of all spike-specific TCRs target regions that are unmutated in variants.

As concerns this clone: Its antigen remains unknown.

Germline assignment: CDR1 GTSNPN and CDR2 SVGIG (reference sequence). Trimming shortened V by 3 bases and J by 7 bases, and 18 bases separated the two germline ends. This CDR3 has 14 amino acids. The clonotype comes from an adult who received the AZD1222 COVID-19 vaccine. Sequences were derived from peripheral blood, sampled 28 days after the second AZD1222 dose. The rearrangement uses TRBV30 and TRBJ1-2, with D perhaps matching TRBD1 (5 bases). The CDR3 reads CAWSPHRRGGGYTF. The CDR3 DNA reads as TGTGCCTGGAGCCCACACAGGCGGGGAGGTGGCTACACCTTC.